This TCR beta chain is drawn from a study of cytomegalovirus exposure and HLA in healthy donors. General study results and limits: There were some 150 TCR beta chains listed as cytomegalovirus-associated.

In the PCR, 60 Vbeta and 13 Jbeta primers were used. Under the authors' procedure: Counted up in a later analysis, unique TCR beta chains came to about 80 million, with around 11 million shared. Produced via immunoSEQ multiplex PCR; TCRdb's table is partial and in-frame only. V and J calls plus clone size are reproduced from that table; the DNA served to infer D and trimming. The sample records some 92,000 clones, about 81% being singletons. CDR1 and CDR2 from the germline V gene are LNHDA and SQIVND (reference sequence). The CDR3 loop spans 15 amino acids. The junction had 6 bases not matched to a gene; V was cut back by 4 bases and J by 1 base. This clone occurred once. Its target is unknown.

Specimen: PBMCs. This TCR came from a man younger than 35 in good health and CMV-seropositive. J is TRBJ2-5 and V is TRBV19, with TRBD1 matching over 7 bases. The CDR3 sequence is CASSTRQGRQETQYF. The CDR3 nucleotides are TGTGCCAGTAGTACCAGACAGGGTCGCCAAGAGACCCAGTACTTC.